This entry features one T cell receptor beta chain sequence. TCRdb keeps only in-frame clones here, not all; method: immunoSEQ multiplex PCR. The table shows roughly 250,000 clones, with around 80% occurring only once. The data derive from a study of blood T cell repertoires in COVID-19. This CDR3 has 18 amino acids. V shed 8 bases and J 1 base; nucleotides not matched to a gene: 15. The germline gives CDR1 MDHEN, CDR2 SYDVKM. Source material: peripheral blood. This clonotype was sampled from a man aged 35-49 years with active or convalescent COVID-19. This chain connects TRBV28 to TRBJ2-4; TRBD2 matches 9 bases. CDR3 in amino acids: CASGRGDSGSVAKNIQYF. DNA for the CDR3: TGTGCCAGCGGCCGGGGAGATAGCGGGAGCGTGGCCAAAAACATTCAGTACTTC.